These 2 T cell receptor beta chains were sequenced from one sample in a study of graft-versus-host responses after intestinal transplantation. TCRdb's table, derived via immunoSEQ multiplex PCR, lists solely in-frame clones and lacks some. The sample has 81,000 or so clones; roughly 93% are singletons. Their antigens are not known. This specimen consisted of unstimulated CD8+ T cells sorted from spleen or lymph node cells, obtained before transplant. These receptors originate from a human donor who was the organ donor for an intestinal transplant.

The gene calls are TRBV5-4 and TRBJ1-2, with D perhaps matching TRBD1 (5 bases). V lost 4 bases and J 0 bases, leaving 16 bases between the germline ends. The V gene's germline CDR1 is SGHNT and CDR2 YYREEE (reference sequence). This CDR3 region has 16 residues. The CDR3 spells CASSPGTTTTNYGYTF. The DNA of the CDR3 is TGTGCCAGCAGCCCCGGGACTACGACCACTAACTATGGCTACACCTTC. The complete variable domain, with remaining parts taken from reference TRBV5-4 and TRBJ1-2, reads ETGVTQSPTHLIKTRGQQVTLRCSSQSGHNTVSWYQQALGQGPQFIFQYYREEENGRGNFPPRFSGLQFPNYSSELNVNALELDDSALYLCASSPGTTTTNYGYTFGSGTRLTVV.

This clone came up once. This chain joins TRBV4-1 and TRBJ2-2, with D hard to call. This CDR3 comprises 14 residues. Trimming removed 0 bases at V and 3 bases at J, with 5 bases between. Per germline, CDR1 MGHRA and CDR2 YSYEKL. The CDR3 region is CASSQDPYTGELFF. The CDR3 DNA follows: TGCGCCAGCAGCCAAGATCCCTACACCGGGGAGCTGTTTTTT.